This TCR beta chain was captured by sequencing in a study of graft-versus-host responses after intestinal transplantation. The repertoire was sequenced with immunoSEQ multiplex PCR; TCRdb's copy has only in-frame clones and lacks some. The sample records over 100,000 clones, roughly 92% being singletons. As concerns this clone: Antigen: not known.

This CDR3 spans 13 amino acids. Looked up from germline, CDR1 is SGHRS and CDR2 is YFSETQ. Deletions cut 0 bases from V and 7 bases from J, with 8 bases between. Study results and caveats: After transplant, early declines in HvG clones were associated with peak levels of circulating GvH clones.

This chain uses TRBV5-1 with TRBJ1-5, with a possible D match to TRBD1 (5 bases). The sequence was obtained from a human donor who was the organ donor for an intestinal transplant. The sequencing used unstimulated CD4+ T cells sorted from spleen or lymph node cells, collected before transplant. The CDR3 is CASSLVGDQPQHF. The CDR3 DNA sequence: TGCGCCAGCAGCTTGGTGGGGGACCAGCCCCAGCATTTT.